A selection of T cell receptor beta chains follows, all from one sample in a study of PD-1 blockade in classical Hodgkin lymphoma. Data came from immunoSEQ multiplex PCR; TCRdb stores just in-frame clones and leaves some out. The repertoire holds about 64,000 clones, with 85% to 95% as singletons. This material consisted of peripheral blood mononuclear cells (PBMCs), taken before the fourth cycle of nivolumab. The receptors come from a human donor with classical Hodgkin lymphoma. CDR3s include the opening cysteine and the closing phenylalanine or tryptophan. A D gene is named only where the DNA matches it firmly. Clone size is given for some rows only: seen once, a few or many times, or a class if the clone is expanded.

V gene	D gene	clone size	J gene	CDR3 DNA	CDR3 protein
TRBV28	NA	NA	TRBJ2-3	TGTGCCAGCAGTTCCGAGGGAACAGATACGCAGTATTTT	CASSSEGTDTQYF
TRBV4-2	TRBD2	once	TRBJ2-5	TGTGCCAGCAGCCAAACTGCAAGCGGGAGAACCGAGACCCAGTACTTC	CASSQTASGRTETQYF
TRBV2	NA	once	TRBJ2-5	TGTGCCAGCAGTGTTGTTGCAGAGACCCAGTACTTC	CASSVVAETQYF
TRBV27	NA	NA	TRBJ2-2	TGTGCCAGCAGGGTCATGGAAGGGGAGCTGTTTTTT	CASRVMEGELFF
TRBV7-8	NA	NA	TRBJ1-4	TGTGCCAGCAGCCTCGGATTAGGACAAAGTAATGAAAAACTGTTTTTT	CASSLGLGQSNEKLFF
TRBV29-1	NA	NA	TRBJ2-7	TGCAGCGTTGAGTCGTGGAACGGAGTCACCTACGAGCAGTACTTC	CSVESWNGVTYEQYF
TRBV28	NA	once	TRBJ2-1	TGTGCCAGCAAGGGGTTGTTCAATGAGCAGTTCTTC	CASKGLFNEQFF
TRBV7-2	NA	NA	TRBJ1-6	TGTGCCAGCAGCTTAGCCCTGAACCCATCACCCCTCCACTTT	CASSLALNPSPLHF
TRBV13	TRBD1	NA	TRBJ1-1	TGTGCCAGCAGCCCGGGACAGGGCATCGTAGCTTTCTTT	CASSPGQGIVAFF
TRBV27	NA	NA	TRBJ2-2	TGTGCCAGCAGTTTTGGGACCGGGGAGCTGTTTTTT	CASSFGTGELFF
TRBV5-1	TRBD2	NA	TRBJ2-5	TGCGCCAGCAGGCGACTAGCGGGAGGGCGGGAGACCCAGTACTTC	CASRRLAGGRETQYF
TRBV6-6	NA	NA	TRBJ2-7	TGTGCCAGCAGTTACTCTGGGGGGGCGCGCGAGCAGTACTTC	CASSYSGGAREQYF
TRBV18	TRBD2	NA	TRBJ2-7	TGTGCCAGCTCACCACCGGGCGGGGGGCCGTCCTACGAGCAGTACTTC	CASSPPGGGPSYEQYF
TRBV9	TRBD2	NA	TRBJ2-1	TGTGCCAGCAGCGTTCAGGGAGGGAAGCACAATGAGCAGTTCTTC	CASSVQGGKHNEQFF
TRBV6-4	NA	NA	TRBJ1-1	TGTGCCAGCAGTGAGACGGAGACCACTGAAGCTTTCTTT	CASSETETTEAFF
TRBV7-8	TRBD1	NA	TRBJ2-1	TGTGCCAGCAGCTTAGATTGGACAGGGACGCGGGATGAGCAGTTCTTC	CASSLDWTGTRDEQFF
TRBV5-1	NA	NA	TRBJ1-1	TGCGCCAGCAGCCCCTTACCCGGGACATCTTCAATTGAAGCTTTCTTT	CASSPLPGTSSIEAFF
TRBV5-1	NA	once	TRBJ2-7	TGCGCCAGCAGCTTCTGGGGAAGCTCCTACGAGCAGTACTTC	CASSFWGSSYEQYF
TRBV28	TRBD2	NA	TRBJ2-7	TGTGCCAGCAGAACTAGCGGGAGCTCCTACGAGCAGTACTTC	CASRTSGSSYEQYF
TRBV11-2	NA	NA	TRBJ1-4	TGTGCCAGCAGCTTAAATGGAAATGAAAAACTGTTTTTT	CASSLNGNEKLFF
TRBV6-6	NA	NA	TRBJ2-5	TGTGCCAGCAGTTACCCGGGGCCGTCCCAAGAGACCCAGTACTTC	CASSYPGPSQETQYF
TRBV11-2	NA	NA	TRBJ2-5	TGTGCCAGCAGCCGGGGGTCGGTCAGGGGAGAGACCCAGTACTTC	CASSRGSVRGETQYF
TRBV19	NA	NA	TRBJ2-4	TGTGCCAGTAGTCAGACTGCCAAAAACATTCAGTACTTC	CASSQTAKNIQYF
TRBV6-1	NA	NA	TRBJ2-2	TGTGCCAGCAGTGAAATAAGGGGCAGGAACACCGGGGAGCTGTTTTTT	CASSEIRGRNTGELFF
TRBV7-3	TRBD2	NA	TRBJ2-1	TGTGCCAGCAGCTCCAGAGGCCGAGGACTAGCGGGAGTGCAATACGTCGATGAGCAGTTCTTC	CASSSRGRGLAGVQYVDEQFF
TRBV4-1	NA	NA	TRBJ2-2	TGCGCCAGCAGCCAAGATAGCCTTTGGGGGCGCGGCACCGGGGAGCTGTTTTTT	CASSQDSLWGRGTGELFF
TRBV18	TRBD2	NA	TRBJ2-2	TGTGCCAGCTCACCGTCTAGCGGGGCGAACACCGGGGAGCTGTTTTTT	CASSPSSGANTGELFF
TRBV28	NA	once	TRBJ1-5	TGTGCCAGCAGTGAACTCCGGCCCTGGAGACAGCCCCAGCATTTT	CASSELRPWRQPQHF
TRBV7-9	NA	NA	TRBJ1-5	TGTGCCAGCAGCTTGAACAGTAATCAGCCCCAGCATTTT	CASSLNSNQPQHF
TRBV27	TRBD2	few	TRBJ2-7	TGTGCCAGCAGCCGACTAGCGGGTAGCTCCTACGAGCAGTACTTC	CASSRLAGSSYEQYF
TRBV5-6	NA	NA	TRBJ2-3	TGTGCCAGCAGCTCCTACTTCCCCAGGGGCACAGATACGCAGTATTTT	CASSSYFPRGTDTQYF
TRBV28	TRBD1	NA	TRBJ1-3	TGTGCCAGCAGTGGATCCCGGGACAGCTCTGGAAACACCATATATTTT	CASSGSRDSSGNTIYF
TRBV7-9	NA	NA	TRBJ1-1	TGTGCCAGCAGCTTAACTTCCGACACTGAAGCTTTCTTT	CASSLTSDTEAFF
TRBV27	NA	NA	TRBJ1-6	TGTGCCAGCACCACAGGGCCCCGGCCGAATTCACCCCTCCACTTT	CASTTGPRPNSPLHF
TRBV5-1	TRBD2	NA	TRBJ2-3	TGCGCCAGCAGTGGCACTAGCGGGGGCACAGATACGCAGTATTTT	CASSGTSGGTDTQYF
TRBV30	NA	few	TRBJ1-1	TGTGCCTGGATGTACATGTCGGGGACTGAAGCTTTCTTT	CAWMYMSGTEAFF
TRBV6-5	NA	once	TRBJ1-2	TGTGCCAGCAGTCCCTCAGAATACTATGGCTACACCTTC	CASSPSEYYGYTF
TRBV9	NA	NA	TRBJ2-7	TGTGCCAGCAGCGTAGGGATCTCCTACGAGCAGTACTTC	CASSVGISYEQYF
TRBV18	NA	NA	TRBJ1-6	TGTGCCAGCTCACCACGATCGGACTCCAGCTCCTATAATTCACCCCTCCACTTT	CASSPRSDSSSYNSPLHF
TRBV19	NA	NA	TRBJ2-5	TGTGCCAGTAGTATACGAGACCCTGATGAGACCCAGTACTTC	CASSIRDPDETQYF
TRBV11-2	TRBD2	NA	TRBJ2-7	TGTGCCAGCAGCTTGGCCGGGACTAGTAGCGACGAGCAGTACTTC	CASSLAGTSSDEQYF
TRBV28	TRBD1	NA	TRBJ2-1	TGTGCCAGCAGTTCCCCGGACAGGGTACGCCTCGATGAGCAGTTCTTC	CASSSPDRVRLDEQFF
TRBV5-4	NA	NA	TRBJ2-3	TGTGCCAGCAGCGGCGTCAGGGGAGGGGGCACAGATACGCAGTATTTT	CASSGVRGGGTDTQYF
TRBV29-1	NA	NA	TRBJ1-2	TGCAGCGCCCCCTTGGGAGGGACAAGCTATGGCTACACCTTC	CSAPLGGTSYGYTF
TRBV20-1	NA	NA	TRBJ2-7	TGCAGTGCTTTGGACAGCTACGAGCAGTACTTC	CSALDSYEQYF
TRBV15	NA	NA	TRBJ2-1	TGTGCCACCAGCAGAGGGGTCGCGGACTCCTACAATGAGCAGTTCTTC	CATSRGVADSYNEQFF
TRBV19	NA	NA	TRBJ2-5	TGTGCCAGTAGTATTCGCTGGTCAACCAAAGAGACCCAGTACTTC	CASSIRWSTKETQYF
TRBV5-6	NA	once	TRBJ2-2	TGTGCCAGCAGCTTGCAGGGGAGGGGGGAGCTGTTTTTT	CASSLQGRGELFF
TRBV18	TRBD2	once	TRBJ2-1	TGTGCCAGCTCACCAAATTCAGCGGGAGGACGAGATGAGCAGTTCTTC	CASSPNSAGGRDEQFF
TRBV5-1	NA	NA	TRBJ2-2	TGCGCCAGCAGCTTTACCTCTAGTGGCGGGGAGCTGTTTTTT	CASSFTSSGGELFF
TRBV7-3	NA	NA	TRBJ2-1	TGTGCCAGCAGCCGACTCTGGGGGGCTAACAATGAGCAGTTCTTC	CASSRLWGANNEQFF
TRBV11-2	TRBD1	NA	TRBJ2-1	TGTGCCAGCAGCCTCGCGCGCTACCAGGGGGTTGTCAATGAGCAGTTCTTC	CASSLARYQGVVNEQFF